These 26 T cell receptor beta chains came from one sample sequenced in a study of blood T cells in healthy people across ages. The second PCR ran about 6 to 11 cycles with a sample-barcoded 5' primer and J-beta primers. TCRdb re-called the 5' RACE reads with MiXCR, one entry per CDR3 protein. The data contain around 1,500,000 distinct CDR3 sequences, roughly 28% of them singletons. The source material was blood. These receptors all come from a woman in her twenties or thirties in good health.

Only a few counts were recorded for this clonotype. The V call is TRBV12-3 or TRBV12-4, the J call TRBJ2-3; D is ambiguous. Trimming shortened V by 6 bases and J by 2 bases, and 9 bases separated the two germline ends. There are 13 residues in the CDR3. The chain's CDR3 is CASREDNTDTQYF. The CDR3 nucleotides are TGTGCCAGCAGAGAGGATAACACAGATACGCAGTATTTT.

This clonotype was counted a few times. The V and J genes are TRBV4-3 and TRBJ2-1, with D perhaps TRBD2 (6 bases). Germline CDR1 LGHNA, CDR2 YSLEER. This CDR3 spans 13 amino acids. V shed 0 bases and J shed 10 bases, with 10 bases lying between them. In nucleotides, the CDR3 is TGCGCCAGCAGCCAAGATCGGGGGTCCGAGCAGTTCTTC. It translates to CASSQDRGSEQFF.

This clonotype was counted a few times. The chain employs TRBV28 and TRBJ2-5; TRBD2 might be the D (7 bases). Germline loops: CDR1 MDHEN, CDR2 SYDVKM. V was pared by 7 bases and J by 4 bases, with 19 bases between. This CDR3 is 15 amino acids long. The CDR3 DNA reads as TGTGCCAGCAACCCCTCCGACGGGGGGCCAGAGACCCAGTACTTC. Its protein product is CASNPSDGGPETQYF.

This chain joins TRBV7-2 and TRBJ2-6; weak D call: TRBD2 (5 bases). The ends were cut back, 5 bases at V and 1 base at J, with 9 bases in the middle. The CDR3 spans 15 residues. Germline V gives CDR1 SGHTA, CDR2 FQGNSA. The CDR3 region has the DNA TGTGCCAGCAGCAAACGGGATTCTGGGGCCAACGTCCTGACTTTC. Translating it yields CASSKRDSGANVLTF.

This clonotype was seen a handful of times. This sequence joins TRBV29-1 and TRBJ1-4; 9 positions match TRBD1. After removal of 6 bases from V and 8 bases from J, the junction contained 10 bases not matched to a gene. Germline CDR1 SQVTM, CDR2 ANQGSEA. The length of the CDR3 is 14 residues. The CDR3 DNA follows: TGCAGCGTGGAACCGGGACAGGGACCCGAAAAACTGTTTTTT. Amino acids: CSVEPGQGPEKLFF.

The CDR3 DNA reads as TGTGCCAGCAGGCAACAGGGGATGCGCACAGATACGCAGTATTTT. Amino acids: CASRQQGMRTDTQYF. This chain links TRBV6-2 or TRBV6-3 with TRBJ2-3; 7 nucleotides line up with TRBD1. With V trimmed by 6 bases and J by 1 base, 7 bases remained unmatched. The CDR3 loop spans 15 amino acids. The germline gives CDR1 MNHEY, CDR2 SVGEGT.

This chain links TRBV19 with TRBJ1-1, with D perhaps TRBD1 (6 bases). V was cut by 5 bases and J by 7 bases, with 11 bases left in between. Germline V gene data show CDR1 as LNHDA and CDR2 as SQIVND (reference sequence). The CDR3 contains 12 residues. The CDR3 here is CASSAYRVEAFF. The CDR3 DNA is TGTGCCAGTAGTGCTTACAGGGTTGAAGCTTTCTTT.

The CDR3 sequence: CASSQEAGLYEQYF. Here the CDR3 DNA reads TGTGCCAGCAGCCAAGAGGCAGGATTATACGAGCAGTACTTC. This rearrangement joins TRBV11-2 to TRBJ2-7; D is unresolved. Germline CDR1 and CDR2: SGHAT and FQNNGV. The V and J ends lost 5 bases and 4 bases respectively, with 15 bases between them. This CDR3 has 14 residues.

This clonotype occurred many times. The V gene is TRBV12-5, the J gene TRBJ2-7, with a tentative D call TRBD2 (6 bases). CDR3 length: 14 residues. Germline loops: CDR1 LGHNT, CDR2 FRNRAP. Trimming removed 7 bases at V and 1 base at J, with 14 bases between. The CDR3 reads CASVPGSGSYEQYF. In DNA form, the CDR3 reads TGTGCTAGTGTCCCGGGTAGCGGATCCTACGAGCAGTACTTC.

This clonotype was detected ten times or more. The J gene is TRBJ2-7, the V gene TRBV12-3 or TRBV12-4, with D possibly being TRBD1 (6 bases). The CDR3 runs to 15 residues. V shed 4 bases and J shed 2 bases, with 15 bases lying between them. The CDR3 loop is CASSYREKGAYEQYF. CDR3 sequence (DNA): TGTGCCAGCAGTTATAGGGAAAAGGGGGCCTACGAGCAGTACTTC.

Concerning this clonotype: This may stem from a read error, because a much larger clone lies one nucleotide away. J is TRBJ2-5 and V is TRBV28, with D perhaps TRBD2 (8 bases). Germline V CDR1 and CDR2: MDHEN, SYDVKM. The CDR3 loop spans 15 amino acids. Trimming stripped 10 bases from V and 2 bases from J, with 20 bases between. CDR3 sequence (DNA): TGTGCCAACAGGGGTAGCGGGGCGTCACAAGAGACCCAGTACTTC. Translating it yields CANRGSGASQETQYF. Complete variable domain (other parts from reference TRBV28 and TRBJ2-5): DVKVTQSSRYLVKRTGEKVFLECVQDMDHENMFWYRQDPGLGLRLIYFSYDVKMKEKGDIPEGYSVSREKKERFSLILESASTNQTSMYLCANRGSGASQETQYFGPGTRLLVL.

This chain uses TRBV5-6 with TRBJ2-3, with a weak D call TRBD2 (6 bases). Between the trimmed V and J ends, which lost 0 bases and 8 bases, there was a span of 10 bases. The CDR3 is 13 residues long. Germline CDR1 is SGHDT and CDR2 is YYEEEE. The CDR3 DNA follows: TGTGCCAGCAGCTTGGATCGGGGGTTTACGCAGTATTTT. Its translation: CASSLDRGFTQYF.

This clonotype was counted many times. CDR3 sequence: CASSQAGGAKNIQYF. In DNA form, the CDR3 reads TGCGCCAGCAGTCAGGCGGGGGGAGCCAAAAACATTCAGTACTTC. The chain links TRBV10-2 to TRBJ2-4, with TRBD2 matching 8 bases. V dropped 5 bases and J dropped 0; count of bases not matched to a gene: 3. The germline gives CDR1 WSHSY, CDR2 SAAADI. The CDR3 sequence is 15 residues long.

This chain links TRBV6-5 with TRBJ2-3; weak D call: TRBD1 (6 bases). This CDR3 region has 13 residues. V shed 5 bases and J shed 4 bases, with 10 bases lying between them. CDR1 is MNHEY and CDR2 is SVGAGI in the germline V gene. As DNA, the CDR3 is TGTGCCAGCAGTCGGGACACTCCAGATACGCAGTATTTT. It encodes CASSRDTPDTQYF.

This clonotype appeared once. A much larger clone lies a single base off, so this may be a read error. The V call is TRBV5-1, the J call TRBJ2-7; a weak D match, TRBD1 (6 bases). In germline, CDR1 is SGHRS, CDR2 YFSETQ. There are 14 residues in the CDR3. V was cut by 2 bases and J by 10 bases, with 19 bases left in between. The chain's CDR3 is CASSFQGNQEAQYF. DNA of the CDR3: TGCGCCAGCAGCTTCCAGGGGAACCAAGAGGCCCAGTACTTC.

V gene TRBV6-1 combines with J gene TRBJ1-1; 8 bases are a match to TRBD1. The CDR3 covers 14 residues. The germline V gene has CDR1 MNHNS and CDR2 SASEGT. V shed 7 bases, J shed 3 bases, and the junction held 7 bases outside the gene matches. The CDR3 DNA sequence: TGTGCCAGCATTAAGACAGGGGCAGACACTGAAGCTTTCTTT. Translation: CASIKTGADTEAFF.

The V call is TRBV11-2, the J call TRBJ2-7; perhaps TRBD1 as D (5 bases). This CDR3 is built from 15 residues. The germline V gene encodes CDR1 SGHAT and CDR2 FQNNGV. The germline V and J ends were trimmed by 0 bases and 3 bases, with 12 bases remaining between them. CDR3 DNA sequence: TGTGCCAGCAGCTTAGACGGACAACCAAACTACGAGCAGTACTTC. It specifies CASSLDGQPNYEQYF.

For this clonotype: This may be a read error, as it is one base from a much larger clone. The chain recombines TRBV5-1 with TRBJ2-4; D possibly corresponds to TRBD2 (5 bases). The tail of the sequence fits TRBJ2-7 better, so the J call may be wrong. CDR3 length equals 14 residues. The germline V gene has CDR1 SGHRS and CDR2 YFSETQ. CDR3 sequence (DNA): TGCGCCAGCAGCTGGGCTAGCAGTTCGACCGAGCAGTACTTC. It codes for CASSWASSSTEQYF.

The V call is TRBV11-2, the J call TRBJ2-7; tentatively, D is TRBD1 (7 bases). Trimming cost V 6 bases and J 3 bases, with 15 bases left between them. This CDR3 is built from 14 residues. Per germline, CDR1 SGHAT and CDR2 FQNNGV. CDR3 sequence reads: CASRTGGGCYEQYF. DNA of the CDR3: TGTGCCAGCAGAACCGGAGGGGGCTGCTACGAGCAGTACTTC.

The chain has TRBV6-4 and TRBJ1-4, with unresolved D. CDR3 length equals 11 residues. CDR1 is MRHNA and CDR2 is SNTAGT in the germline V gene. V dropped 7 bases and J dropped 8 bases, with 8 bases sitting between them. DNA for the CDR3: TGTGCCAGCATAGTTCGAGAAAAACTGTTTTTT. Its translation: CASIVREKLFF.

Ten or more counts support this clonotype. The V and J genes are TRBV5-1 and TRBJ2-7, with 7 bases lining up with TRBD1. V lost 3 bases to trimming and J lost 3 bases; unmatched junction nucleotides: 6. The CDR3 runs 14 residues. CDR1 is SGHRS, CDR2 YFSETQ, per germline. The CDR3 DNA follows: TGCGCCAGCAGCTCGGGGACAGAACTCTACGAGCAGTACTTC. Its translation is CASSSGTELYEQYF.

This clonotype was counted only a few times. The chain recombines TRBV20-1 with TRBJ2-7; TRBD2 agrees at 9 bases. The CDR3 covers 14 residues. CDR1 DFQATT and CDR2 SNEGSKA come from the germline V gene (reference sequence). Trimming removed 4 bases from V and 2 bases from J; junction bases left unmatched: 6. The CDR3 nucleotides read TGCAGTGCTAAACGACTAGCGGTTACCTACGAGCAGTACTTC. This encodes CSAKRLAVTYEQYF.

This clonotype has only a few counts. The junction does not match germline at one end; this may be a read error. The chain has TRBV29-1 and TRBJ2-6; 9 nucleotides line up with TRBD1. CDR3 length: 16 residues. CDR1 and CDR2 from the germline V gene are SQVTM and ANQGSEA. CDR3 sequence: CSVAATGGSGASVLTF. The CDR3 DNA reads as TGCAGCGTTGCCGCGACAGGGGGTTCTGGGGCCAGCGTCCTGACTTTC.

In regard to this clonotype: Here the CDR3 omits its conserved ending phenylalanine or tryptophan, so a read error is the likely source. The rearrangement links TRBV20-1 to TRBJ1-2, with 9 bases that match TRBD1. Trimming cost V 6 bases and J 0 bases; bases outside gene matches: 11. The CDR3 is 16 residues long. Germline values: CDR1 DFQATT, CDR2 SNEGSKA (reference sequence). The CDR3 DNA sequence: TGCAGTGCCACCGGGGGGACAGGGCGGGCTAACTATGGCTACACCTCC. It encodes CSATGGTGRANYGYTS.

This clonotype was counted a few times. V and J are TRBV5-1 and TRBJ1-1; D unresolved. Germline V gene lookup returns CDR1 SGHRS and CDR2 YFSETQ. CDR3 length: 14 residues. The ends were cut back, 1 base at V and 11 bases at J, with 18 bases in the middle. CDR3 nucleotide sequence: TGCGCCAGCAGCTTGAGTGTGGGCCAGGCGGTTGCTTTCTTT. It translates to CASSLSVGQAVAFF. Together with reference TRBV5-1 and TRBJ1-1, the CDR3 gives the full variable domain: KAGVTQTPRYLIKTRGQQVTLSCSPISGHRSVSWYQQTPGQGLQFLFEYFSETQRNKGNFPGRFSGRQFSNSRSEMNVSTLELGDSALYLCASSLSVGQAVAFFGQGTRLTVV.

The gene calls are TRBV27 and TRBJ2-3; perhaps TRBD1 as D (6 bases). Germline V gene lookup returns CDR1 MNHEY and CDR2 SMNVEV (reference sequence). The CDR3 spans 13 residues. Trimming removed 7 bases at V and 2 bases at J, with 10 bases between. CDR3 sequence: CASTTGLTDTQYF. The DNA of the CDR3 is TGTGCCAGCACGACAGGACTCACAGATACGCAGTATTTT.